Below, 27 T cell receptor beta chains from the same sample are listed, as sequenced in a study of B cell selection in AIRE deficiency. Repertoires were generated with immunoSEQ multiplex PCR, while TCRdb's copy carries only in-frame clones and drops some. The sample has over 15,000 clones; about 93% are singletons. Regulatory T cells were sorted as CD4+CD25hiCD127low/negative. The sequenced sample was CD4+CD25+ Tregs sorted from PBMCs. All receptors come from a human donor in good health.

The genes are TRBV5-1 and TRBJ2-3; D not resolved. The CDR3 runs to 15 residues. Trimming left V 0 bases short and J 2 bases short, with 10 bases between. Germline lookup yields CDR1 SGHRS and CDR2 YFSETQ. The CDR3 DNA follows: TGCGCCAGCAGCTTGGCGATGCATAACACAGATACGCAGTATTTT. The encoded protein is CASSLAMHNTDTQYF.

V is TRBV5-1 and J is TRBJ1-1; no clear D. Germline V gene data show CDR1 as SGHRS and CDR2 as YFSETQ. The V end lost 3 bases, the J end lost 4 bases, and 10 bases lay between the germline ends. The CDR3 spans 13 residues. CDR3 protein: CASSSQVSTEAFF. The CDR3 bases are TGCGCCAGCAGCTCTCAGGTGAGCACTGAAGCTTTCTTT. Drawing the rest from reference TRBV5-1 and TRBJ1-1, the complete variable domain is KAGVTQTPRYLIKTRGQQVTLSCSPISGHRSVSWYQQTPGQGLQFLFEYFSETQRNKGNFPGRFSGRQFSNSRSEMNVSTLELGDSALYLCASSSQVSTEAFFGQGTRLTVV.

V usage is TRBV5-1 and J usage is TRBJ2-6; a weak D match, TRBD1 (6 bases). The CDR3 has 15 residues. The V and J ends lost 2 bases and 2 bases respectively, with 8 bases between them. Germline V gene data show CDR1 as SGHRS and CDR2 as YFSETQ. CDR3 bases: TGCGCCAGCAGCTTAGGGGGACCTGGGGCCAACGTCCTGACTTTC. Encoded protein: CASSLGGPGANVLTF.

The V call is TRBV2, the J call TRBJ1-4; tentatively, D is TRBD1 (6 bases). The CDR3 loop spans 14 amino acids. Trimming cost V 7 bases and J 4 bases, with 13 bases left between them. CDR1 and CDR2 (germline): SNHLY, FYNNEI. This CDR3 reads CASIVDRNNEKLFF. The CDR3 DNA follows: TGTGCCAGCATAGTAGACAGGAATAATGAAAAACTGTTTTTT.

The genes are TRBV19 and TRBJ2-3; 7 bases agree with TRBD2. The length of the CDR3 is 15 residues. The trim removed 3 bases at V and 2 bases at J, leaving 5 bases unmatched. Germline lookup yields CDR1 LNHDA and CDR2 SQIVND (reference sequence). The CDR3 DNA reads TGTGCCAGTAGTATCGGACTAGGCCACACAGATACGCAGTATTTT. It translates to CASSIGLGHTDTQYF.

The chain carries TRBV7-2 and TRBJ2-7; 10 nucleotides align to TRBD2. V lost 3 bases, J lost 5 bases, and 10 bases stayed unmatched. Germline CDR1 reads SGHTA; CDR2 reads FQGNSA. This CDR3 has 16 residues. The CDR3, as DNA: TGTGCCAGCAGCTTTCGAGTAGCGGGAGGCTGGAACGAGCAGTACTTC. This codes for CASSFRVAGGWNEQYF.

This chain joins TRBV11-2 and TRBJ2-5; D is possibly TRBD1 (6 bases). CDR1 and CDR2 from the germline V gene are SGHAT and FQNNGV. V lost 5 bases to trimming and J lost 3 bases, with 10 bases between them. CDR3 size: 13 residues. CDR3: CASSRQVKETQYF. The CDR3 nucleotides are TGTGCCAGCAGCCGACAGGTCAAAGAGACCCAGTACTTC.

The chain recombines TRBV11-3 with TRBJ2-7; maybe TRBD2 (6 bases). This CDR3 spans 16 amino acids. V lost 1 base, J lost 0 bases, and 13 bases lay in between. Germline CDR1 and CDR2: SGHNT and YENEEA. CDR3 nucleotides: TGTGCCAGCAGCTTAGTGCTAGCGCTCGGCTCCTACGAGCAGTACTTC. Translation: CASSLVLALGSYEQYF.

The chain recombines TRBV20-1 with TRBJ2-5, with 7 bases identical to TRBD2. TRBJ2-7 explains the end of the DNA better; the J call may be wrong. The CDR3 totals 11 residues. From germline, CDR1 is DFQATT and CDR2 SNEGSKA (reference sequence). CDR3 loop: CSAWGGYEQYF. The DNA of the CDR3 is TGCAGTGCTTGGGGGGGGTACGAGCAGTACTTC.

There are a few counts of this clone. The rearrangement joins TRBV5-4 to TRBJ2-2; 7 positions agree with TRBD1. The length of the CDR3 is 16 residues. Germline V gene lookup returns CDR1 SGHNT and CDR2 YYREEE (reference sequence). V lost 3 bases, J lost 1 base, and 6 bases stayed unmatched. The CDR3 spells CASSSPTGRNTGELFF. The CDR3 DNA reads as TGTGCCAGCAGCTCGCCGACAGGGCGGAACACCGGGGAGCTGTTTTTT.

In DNA, the CDR3 is TGTGCCAGCAGCTTAATGGGGCTAGCGGGGGGAGATACGCAGTATTTT. Protein: CASSLMGLAGGDTQYF. This chain uses TRBV7-2 with TRBJ2-3; 11 bases are a match to TRBD2. This CDR3 has 16 residues. Germline CDR1 and CDR2: SGHTA and FQGNSA. V was clipped by 2 bases and J by 5 bases; unmatched bases: 6.

The J gene is TRBJ2-3, the V gene TRBV5-4; D unresolved. V was trimmed by 4 bases and J by 2 bases, leaving 11 bases between them. CDR3 length equals 14 residues. In germline, CDR1 is SGHNT, CDR2 YYREEE (reference sequence). CDR3 amino acids: CASSPVVDTDTQYF. The CDR3 DNA reads TGTGCCAGCAGCCCCGTCGTGGACACAGATACGCAGTATTTT.

V usage is TRBV15 and J usage is TRBJ1-4; 9 positions agree with TRBD1. Germline V lookup: CDR1 LNHNV, CDR2 YYDKDF (reference sequence). The CDR3 is 16 residues long. Trimming removed 0 bases from V and 7 bases from J; junction bases left unmatched: 6. The CDR3 sequence: CATSRDHRGRGEKLFF. The CDR3 coding sequence is TGTGCCACCAGCAGAGATCACAGGGGGCGTGGTGAAAAACTGTTTTTT.

The gene calls are TRBV7-3 and TRBJ2-3, with 7 bases aligning to TRBD2. CDR1 is SGHTA and CDR2 is FQGTGA in the germline V gene. The CDR3 sequence is 16 residues long. After removal of 5 bases from V and 3 bases from J, the junction contained 11 bases not matched to a gene. The CDR3 is CASSLGAGVGTDTQYF. CDR3 sequence (DNA): TGTGCCAGCAGCCTCGGTGCGGGGGTCGGGACAGATACGCAGTATTTT.

The CDR3 region has the DNA TGTGCCAGCAGGCAAAGACAGGGGAACACTGAAGCTTTCTTT. Protein product: CASRQRQGNTEAFF. The rearrangement joins TRBV7-2 to TRBJ1-1; TRBD1 matches at 7 bases. V gave up 6 bases and J gave up 1 base; unmatched junction bases: 5. In germline, CDR1 is SGHTA, CDR2 FQGNSA. The CDR3 runs to 14 residues.

The chain recombines TRBV11-1 with TRBJ2-7; the match to TRBD1 covers 10 bases. With 3 bases clipped from V and 4 bases from J, the junction kept 12 bases outside the gene matches. CDR1 is SGHAT and CDR2 is FQDESV in the germline V gene (reference sequence). This CDR3 has 17 amino acids. For the CDR3, the DNA is TGTGCCAGCAGCTTTACAAGCCTCCGACAGGGGGCTTACGAGCAGTACTTC. Its translation is CASSFTSLRQGAYEQYF.

This clone was seen only once. This rearrangement joins TRBV28 to TRBJ2-6; perhaps D is TRBD1 or TRBD2 (5 bases each). The CDR3 length is 14 residues. In germline, CDR1 is MDHEN, CDR2 SYDVKM. With 3 bases removed from V and 13 bases from J, the gap between germline ends came to 16 bases. The CDR3 nucleotides read TGTGCCAGCAGTTTGTCCGGGACCGTCCAAGTCCTGACTTTC. This gives the protein CASSLSGTVQVLTF.

In its sample, this clone was seen once. The chain has TRBV20-1 and TRBJ2-7; perhaps TRBD1 as D (5 bases). Germline V gene data show CDR1 as DFQATT and CDR2 as SNEGSKA (reference sequence). The V gene lost 5 bases and the J gene lost 1 base, with 6 bases spanning the gap. This CDR3 comprises 11 residues. CDR3 in amino acids: CSADRSYEQYF. CDR3 bases: TGCAGTGCTGACAGATCCTACGAGCAGTACTTC.

This clone was recorded only once. The chain links TRBV11-2 to TRBJ2-7; tentative D call: TRBD1 (5 bases). Trimming pared 1 base from V and 5 bases from J, leaving 12 bases between. The CDR3 loop spans 14 amino acids. Germline V gene data show CDR1 as SGHAT and CDR2 as FQNNGV. The CDR3, as DNA: TGTGCCAGCAGCTTAGGGCGCAGGGTCCACGAGCAGTACTTC. It is translated as CASSLGRRVHEQYF.

This sequence joins TRBV10-3 and TRBJ2-7; D might be TRBD2 (5 bases). The CDR3 is 14 amino acids. V was pared by 11 bases and J by 3 bases, with 20 bases between. The germline CDR1 and CDR2 sequences are ENHRY and SYGVKD. The CDR3 region is CAPYSQTGIYEQYF. In DNA, the CDR3 is TGTGCCCCTTATTCCCAGACGGGAATCTACGAGCAGTACTTC.

The V and J genes are TRBV7-6 and TRBJ2-2; D unresolved. V lost 5 bases and J lost 5, with 9 bases in between. The CDR3 consists of 13 residues. Germline CDR1 is SGHVS and CDR2 is FNYEAQ. CDR3 amino acids: CASSPIKTGELFF. The CDR3 nucleotides are TGTGCCAGCAGCCCTATAAAAACCGGGGAGCTGTTTTTT. Using reference TRBV7-6 and TRBJ2-2 for the parts outside the CDR3, the full variable domain is GAGVSQSPRYKVTKRGQDVALRCDPISGHVSLYWYRQALGQGPEFLTYFNYEAQQDKSGLPNDRFSAERPEGSISTLTIQRTEQRDSAMYRCASSPIKTGELFFGEGSRLTVL.

The rearrangement uses TRBV19 and TRBJ2-1; D gene ambiguous. This CDR3 comprises 17 residues. V shed 6 bases and J shed 7 bases, with 25 bases lying between them. Germline V gene data show CDR1 as LNHDA and CDR2 as SQIVND (reference sequence). The CDR3 loop is CASRLTGRQISRNEQFF. The CDR3 DNA sequence: TGTGCCAGTAGGCTAACCGGGCGGCAGATATCCCGTAATGAGCAGTTCTTC.

This chain uses TRBV6-1 with TRBJ2-1; TRBD2 matches at 8 bases. With 2 bases clipped from V and 4 bases from J, the junction kept 7 bases outside the gene matches. Germline V gives CDR1 MNHNS, CDR2 SASEGT. This CDR3 is 16 amino acids long. CDR3 region: CASSERRIAGYNEQFF. The CDR3 coding sequence is TGTGCCAGCAGTGAAAGGCGCATAGCGGGATACAATGAGCAGTTCTTC.

The rearrangement uses TRBV6-5 and TRBJ2-1, with 7 bases matching TRBD2. There are 11 residues in the CDR3. The germline V gene encodes CDR1 MNHEY and CDR2 SVGAGI. With V trimmed by 8 bases and J by 14 bases, 9 bases remained unmatched. CDR3 sequence reads: CASRRASGEFF. CDR3 DNA sequence: TGTGCCAGCCGTAGGGCTAGCGGAGAGTTCTTC.

This clone appeared a single time. J is TRBJ1-6 and V is TRBV7-3; D might be TRBD1 (6 bases). In germline, CDR1 is SGHTA, CDR2 FQGTGA. Trimming removed 2 bases at V and 9 bases at J, with 17 bases between. CDR3 length: 16 residues. CDR3 coding DNA: TGTGCCAGCAGCTTATTTGCGGGGGCAACAGGTTCACCCCTCCACTTT. It translates to CASSLFAGATGSPLHF.

J is TRBJ2-6 and V is TRBV11-3; 7 bases line up with TRBD1. The CDR3 is 18 amino acids. Germline assignment: CDR1 SGHNT and CDR2 YENEEA. V lost 1 base, J lost 0 bases, and 6 bases stayed unmatched. CDR3 coding DNA: TGTGCCAGCAGCTTAGGTGTAGGGGGCTCCTCTGGGGCCAACGTCCTGACTTTC. This translates into CASSLGVGGSSGANVLTF.

V and J are TRBV9 and TRBJ1-5; perhaps TRBD1 as D (5 bases). From germline, CDR1 is SGDLS and CDR2 YYNGEE. The CDR3 extends over 15 amino acids. Trimming cost V 0 bases and J 1 base, with 8 bases left between them. CDR3 region: CASSVDGGSNQPQHF. For the CDR3, the DNA is TGTGCCAGCAGCGTAGATGGGGGAAGCAATCAGCCCCAGCATTTT.